These 31 T cell receptor beta chains originate from one sample sequenced in a study of Ad26.COV2.S vaccination and SARS-CoV-2 variants. Treatment: around 19 received Ad26.COV2.S at low or high dose, single or two shots; 5 received placebo; per-sample allocation not given. The samples were gathered on day 63 after the first injection of vaccine or placebo. Repertoires were generated with immunoSEQ multiplex PCR, while TCRdb's copy carries only in-frame clones and drops some. The sample has around 450,000 clones; 85% to 90% are singletons. The sample in question was peripheral blood, obtained in a trial of Ad26.COV2.S vaccine versus placebo. All receptors derive from a person aged 18-65 years who received the Ad26.COV2.S COVID-19 vaccine or a placebo.

CDR3 DNA: TGTGCCAGCAGTTGGACAGTTAGCGAGCAGTACTTC. Its protein is CASSWTVSEQYF. This chain joins TRBV28 and TRBJ2-7; tentative D call: TRBD1 (6 bases). Trimming stripped 4 bases from V and 6 bases from J, with 10 bases between. Germline V gene sequence: CDR1 MDHEN, CDR2 SYDVKM. This CDR3 region has 12 residues.

The rearrangement joins TRBV29-1 to TRBJ1-1; possible D gene TRBD1, 5 bases. Trimming pared 5 bases from V and 6 bases from J, leaving 16 bases between. In germline, CDR1 is SQVTM, CDR2 ANQGSEA. This CDR3 is 13 amino acids long. The CDR3 DNA reads TGCAGCGTTCAGGGTCTAGGGTTCGCTGAAGCTTTCTTT. This sequence encodes CSVQGLGFAEAFF.

The chain carries TRBV12-3 or TRBV12-4 and TRBJ1-2; 8 bases map to TRBD1. The CDR3 runs 13 residues. V shed 7 bases, J shed 7 bases, and the junction held 8 bases outside the gene matches. CDR3 in DNA: TGTGCCAGCAACCTATCAGGGGGCTCTGGCTACACCTTC. As protein: CASNLSGGSGYTF.

This chain joins TRBV14 and TRBJ1-6; TRBD1 is a possible D gene (5 bases). Trimming stripped 4 bases from V and 9 bases from J, with 19 bases between. Germline loops: CDR1 SGHDN, CDR2 FVKESK. This CDR3 has 16 amino acids. The CDR3 here is CASSPGGRVMGSPLHF. As DNA, the CDR3 is TGTGCCAGCAGCCCTGGGGGTCGGGTGATGGGTTCACCCCTCCACTTT.

The chain links TRBV7-9 to TRBJ1-6; D remains ambiguous. Germline CDR1 SEHNR, CDR2 FQNEAQ (reference sequence). V lost 1 base to trimming and J lost 6 bases, with 7 bases between them. The length of the CDR3 is 14 residues. The CDR3 loop reads CASSLGGSNSPLHF. The CDR3 nucleotides read TGTGCCAGCAGCTTAGGAGGGTCTAATTCACCCCTCCACTTT.

The rearrangement uses TRBV5-3 and TRBJ2-3; 13 bases line up with TRBD2. TRBV5-3 is noted as an ORF with a role that remains uncertain. Unmatched junction bases numbered 17, after V lost 4 bases and J lost 0 bases. The CDR3 length is 21 residues. The CDR3 region is CARSPGLLILLAGGSTDTQYF. The CDR3 DNA reads as TGTGCCAGAAGCCCCGGCCTGTTAATCCTACTAGCGGGGGGGAGCACAGATACGCAGTATTTT.

As regards this clone: Other DNA sequences within the sample encode an identical CDR3. The chain is built from TRBV18 and TRBJ1-1, with a tentative D call TRBD1 (6 bases). V lost 0 bases and J 1 base, leaving 9 bases between the germline ends. The CDR3 is 15 residues long. The germline V gene has CDR1 KGHSH and CDR2 LQKENI. The CDR3 protein is CASSPPGGGNTEAFF. Written as DNA, the CDR3 is TGTGCCAGCTCACCACCGGGAGGGGGGAACACTGAAGCTTTCTTT.

The genes are TRBV5-4 and TRBJ2-5; D could derive from TRBD1 or TRBD2 (5 bases each). This CDR3 comprises 14 residues. V lost 0 bases, J lost 2 bases, and 8 bases lay in between. CDR1 and CDR2 (germline): SGHNT, YYREEE (reference sequence). The CDR3 reads CASSLAGAQETQYF. The CDR3 DNA follows: TGTGCCAGCAGCTTGGCCGGGGCGCAAGAGACCCAGTACTTC.

The CDR3 is CSIQGADEKLFF. The DNA of the CDR3 is TGCAGCATTCAGGGGGCCGATGAAAAACTGTTTTTT. V is TRBV29-1 and J is TRBJ1-4; 8 nucleotides line up with TRBD1. CDR3 length: 12 residues. Germline CDR1 SQVTM, CDR2 ANQGSEA. Trimming removed 8 bases from V and 6 bases from J; junction bases left unmatched: 5.

In its sample, this clone was seen a few times. This chain joins TRBV19 and TRBJ1-4, with TRBD1 matching over 8 bases. Germline V gives CDR1 LNHDA, CDR2 SQIVND (reference sequence). Unmatched junction bases numbered 5, after V lost 6 bases and J lost 2 bases. CDR3 length: 15 amino acids. CDR3 residues: CASSKYRGTNEKLFF. The CDR3 DNA is TGTGCCAGTAGCAAATACAGGGGGACTAATGAAAAACTGTTTTTT.

The gene calls are TRBV2 and TRBJ1-5; 7 positions match TRBD1. In germline, CDR1 is SNHLY, CDR2 FYNNEI. The CDR3 covers 16 residues. Trimming removed 6 bases from V and 0 bases from J; junction bases left unmatched: 8. DNA for the CDR3: TGTGCCAGCAGCCGAGGGACAGTCATTAGCAATCAGCCCCAGCATTTT. This gives the protein CASSRGTVISNQPQHF. Using reference TRBV2 and TRBJ1-5 for the parts outside the CDR3, the full variable domain is EPEVTQTPSHQVTQMGQEVILRCVPISNHLYFYWYRQILGQKVEFLVSFYNNEISEKSEIFDDQFSVERPDGSNFTLKIRSTKLEDSAMYFCASSRGTVISNQPQHFGDGTRLSIL.

V is TRBV5-1 and J is TRBJ1-1; no clear D. CDR3 size: 11 residues. CDR1 SGHRS and CDR2 YFSETQ come from the germline V gene. V was pared by 3 bases and J by 7 bases, with 7 bases between. Here the CDR3 reads CASSYLGEAFF. CDR3 nucleotides: TGCGCCAGCAGCTACCTAGGTGAAGCTTTCTTT.

A single count supports this clone. V and J are TRBV7-2 and TRBJ2-2; 8 bases line up with TRBD1. CDR3 length equals 16 residues. Germline V lookup: CDR1 SGHTA, CDR2 FQGNSA. V dropped 3 bases and J dropped 9; count of bases not matched to a gene: 12. The CDR3 DNA sequence: TGTGCCAGCAGCTTTAGGACAGGGAACCCTTCCAGGGAGCTGTTTTTT. Translated: CASSFRTGNPSRELFF.

The rearrangement links TRBV4-3 to TRBJ1-2; TRBD1 matches at 8 bases. CDR1 is LGHNA, CDR2 YSLEER, per germline. V was clipped by 5 bases and J by 10 bases; unmatched bases: 12. This CDR3 is built from 14 residues. The CDR3 DNA is TGCGCCAGCAGCAATGGACAGGGAGACTTTGCCTACACCTTC. Residues: CASSNGQGDFAYTF.

The rearrangement joins TRBV6-5 to TRBJ2-3, with 9 nucleotides matching TRBD2. The CDR3 spans 16 residues. V dropped 2 bases and J dropped 2; count of bases not matched to a gene: 5. The germline gives CDR1 MNHEY, CDR2 SVGAGI. The CDR3 region is CASSYVPSGNTDTQYF. CDR3 in DNA: TGTGCCAGCAGTTACGTCCCTAGCGGGAACACAGATACGCAGTATTTT.

The chain links TRBV10-3 to TRBJ2-1; 8 bases are a match to TRBD1. This CDR3 has 13 residues. Germline CDR1 ENHRY, CDR2 SYGVKD. V was pared by 4 bases and J by 7 bases, with 3 bases of the junction left unmatched. The CDR3 loop is CAISADRENEQFF. The DNA of the CDR3 is TGTGCCATCAGTGCGGACAGGGAAAATGAGCAGTTCTTC.

The chain couples TRBV7-2 to TRBJ2-7, with a weak D call TRBD2 (6 bases). The CDR3 is 15 amino acids. CDR1 SGHTA and CDR2 FQGNSA come from the germline V gene. The V end was cut by 5 bases, the J end by 2 bases, with 16 bases between. Written as DNA, the CDR3 is TGTGCCAGCAGCCCGGGAGCGGTTACTGCCTACGAGCAGTACTTC. Its translation: CASSPGAVTAYEQYF.

This rearrangement joins TRBV7-9 to TRBJ1-3; TRBD1 matches at 8 bases. The CDR3 totals 14 residues. In germline, CDR1 is SEHNR, CDR2 FQNEAQ (reference sequence). Germline trimming cut 5 bases from V and 3 bases from J; bases unmatched to any gene: 3. The CDR3 region has the DNA TGTGCCAGCAGCCGGACAGGGCATGGAAACACCATATATTTT. Its protein product is CASSRTGHGNTIYF. The complete variable domain, with remaining parts taken from reference TRBV7-9 and TRBJ1-3, reads DTGVSQNPRHKITKRGQNVTFRCDPISEHNRLYWYRQTLGQGPEFLTYFQNEAQLEKSRLLSDRFSAERPKGSFSTLEIQRTEQGDSAMYLCASSRTGHGNTIYFGEGSWLTVV.

This chain joins TRBV7-7 and TRBJ2-7, with D perhaps TRBD1 (5 bases). CDR3 length: 15 amino acids. Trimming pared 4 bases from V and 2 bases from J, leaving 15 bases between. Germline CDR1 SSHAT, CDR2 FNYEAQ (reference sequence). CDR3 bases: TGTGCCAGCAGCTACCGTTTGGGGCCGCCCTACGAGCAGTACTTC. Translating gives CASSYRLGPPYEQYF.

The V and J genes are TRBV2 and TRBJ1-4; D is perhaps TRBD1 (6 bases). V was shortened by 6 bases and J by 4 bases, with 6 bases between the two germline ends. Per germline, CDR1 SNHLY and CDR2 FYNNEI. The CDR3 is 12 residues long. In nucleotides, the CDR3 is TGTGCCAGCAGGGACAGTAATGAAAAACTGTTTTTT. It specifies CASRDSNEKLFF.

This clone has just one count. The J gene is TRBJ2-5, the V gene TRBV7-2; 7 nucleotides agree with TRBD1. This CDR3 is 15 amino acids long. Germline V gives CDR1 SGHTA, CDR2 FQGNSA. The junction had 8 bases not matched to a gene; V was cut back by 5 bases and J by 2 bases. CDR3 DNA sequence: TGTGCCAGCAGCCATAAAGGGACAGTTCAAGAGACCCAGTACTTC. It encodes CASSHKGTVQETQYF. Full variable domain (missing parts from reference TRBV7-2 and TRBJ2-5): GAGVSQSPSNKVTEKGKDVELRCDPISGHTALYWYRQSLGQGLEFLIYFQGNSAPDKSGLPSDRFSAERTGGSVSTLTIQRTQQEDSAVYLCASSHKGTVQETQYFGPGTRLLVL.

The chain has TRBV13 and TRBJ2-7, with 9 bases aligning to TRBD1. The CDR3 has 13 amino acids. In germline, CDR1 is PRHDT, CDR2 FYEKMQ (reference sequence). V lost 5 bases to trimming and J lost 4 bases; unmatched junction nucleotides: 3. DNA of the CDR3: TGTGCCAGCAGCACGGACAGGGGTTACGAGCAGTACTTC. It encodes CASSTDRGYEQYF.

V usage is TRBV5-4 and J usage is TRBJ1-2; TRBD1 is a possible D gene (5 bases). With 4 bases removed from V and 4 bases from J, the gap between germline ends came to 14 bases. Germline CDR1 is SGHNT and CDR2 is YYREEE (reference sequence). CDR3 length: 14 amino acids. CDR3 amino acids: CASSDQLGGYGYTF. DNA for the CDR3: TGTGCCAGCAGCGATCAGTTGGGGGGCTATGGCTACACCTTC.

This sequence joins TRBV28 and TRBJ2-3, with D unresolved. Germline CDR1 reads MDHEN; CDR2 reads SYDVKM. V was trimmed by 5 bases and J by 2 bases, leaving 11 bases between them. The CDR3 covers 14 residues. The DNA for the CDR3 is TGTGCCAGCAGTCCACCCCCCTTCACAGATACGCAGTATTTT. Amino acid sequence: CASSPPPFTDTQYF.

Written as DNA, the CDR3 is TGTGCCAGCAGCGTAGACGGACAGGGGGACACTGAAGCTTTCTTT. Translating gives CASSVDGQGDTEAFF. The V call is TRBV9, the J call TRBJ1-1; TRBD1 agrees at 10 bases. Germline V gene data show CDR1 as SGDLS and CDR2 as YYNGEE. Trimming cost V 0 bases and J 3 bases; bases outside gene matches: 2. This CDR3 has 15 amino acids.

This chain uses TRBV10-2 with TRBJ2-1; 13 bases are a match to TRBD2. The CDR3 runs to 14 residues. Germline assignment: CDR1 WSHSY and CDR2 SAAADI. Trimming at V came to 6 bases and at J to 6 bases, leaving 2 bases not matched to a gene. The CDR3 sequence: CASRRTSGSNEQFF. CDR3 sequence (DNA): TGCGCCAGCAGGAGGACTAGCGGGAGCAATGAGCAGTTCTTC.

The rearrangement joins TRBV15 to TRBJ1-1, with D uncertain. V dropped 3 bases and J dropped 4 bases, with 12 bases sitting between them. The germline V gene has CDR1 LNHNV and CDR2 YYDKDF (reference sequence). CDR3 length: 14 residues. CDR3 bases: TGTGCCACCAGCAGGAGATCATCCGCCACTGAAGCTTTCTTT. Encoded protein: CATSRRSSATEAFF.

This chain links TRBV6-5 with TRBJ1-5; 8 nucleotides agree with TRBD1. V shed 7 bases, J shed 4 bases, and the junction held 6 bases outside the gene matches. CDR3 length: 14 residues. Germline CDR1 is MNHEY and CDR2 is SVGAGI. The CDR3 reads CASTLTGVNQPQHF. CDR3 sequence (DNA): TGTGCCAGCACTTTGACAGGGGTTAATCAGCCCCAGCATTTT.

The rearrangement joins TRBV30 to TRBJ2-3, with D perhaps TRBD1 or TRBD2 (5 bases each). This CDR3 contains 11 residues. CDR1 and CDR2 from the germline V gene are GTSNPN and SVGIG (reference sequence). V was shortened by 8 bases and J by 10 bases, with 16 bases between the two germline ends. This chain's CDR3 is CAAGEGEPQYF. As DNA, the CDR3 is TGTGCCGCCGGGGAAGGGGAGCCGCAGTATTTT.

Note on this clone: Other nucleotide sequences from this sample produce the same CDR3. This chain joins TRBV7-6 and TRBJ2-5; D not certain. CDR1 is SGHVS and CDR2 is FNYEAQ in the germline V gene. There are 11 residues in the CDR3. V was shortened by 0 bases and J by 4 bases, with 0 bases between the two germline ends. CDR3 amino acids: CASSLAETQYF. Here the CDR3 DNA reads TGTGCCAGCAGCTTAGCAGAGACCCAGTACTTC.

The chain is built from TRBV5-1 and TRBJ1-1; D remains ambiguous. This CDR3 has 11 amino acids. V lost 6 bases and J lost 5, with 8 bases in between. Per the germline V gene, CDR1 is SGHRS and CDR2 is YFSETQ. The CDR3 here is CASIRGTEAFF. DNA for the CDR3: TGCGCCAGCATCCGGGGAACTGAAGCTTTCTTT.